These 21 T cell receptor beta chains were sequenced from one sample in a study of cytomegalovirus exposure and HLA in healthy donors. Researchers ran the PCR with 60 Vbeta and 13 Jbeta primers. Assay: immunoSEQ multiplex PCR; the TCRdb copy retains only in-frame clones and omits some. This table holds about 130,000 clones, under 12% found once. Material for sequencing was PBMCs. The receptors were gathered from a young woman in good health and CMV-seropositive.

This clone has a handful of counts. CDR3 in DNA: TGTGCCAGCTCACCACCTGGGACTCTCACCGGGGAGCTGTTTTTT. Protein product: CASSPPGTLTGELFF. The chain uses TRBV18 and TRBJ2-2; maybe TRBD2 (6 bases). The germline V and J ends were trimmed by 0 bases and 4 bases, with 9 bases remaining between them. The germline V gene has CDR1 KGHSH and CDR2 LQKENI. The CDR3 is 15 amino acids.

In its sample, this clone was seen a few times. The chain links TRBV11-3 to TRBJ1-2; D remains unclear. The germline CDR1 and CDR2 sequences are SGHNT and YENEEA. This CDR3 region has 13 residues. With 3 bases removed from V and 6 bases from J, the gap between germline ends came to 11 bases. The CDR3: CASSFSLLDGYTF. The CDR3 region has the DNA TGTGCCAGCAGCTTCTCCCTTTTAGATGGCTACACCTTC.

The CDR3 bases are TGTGCCAGCAGCCTTTTGGAGGGAAACGAAAAACTGTTTTTT. It encodes CASSLLEGNEKLFF. The rearrangement links TRBV28 to TRBJ1-4, with unresolved D. Germline assignment: CDR1 MDHEN and CDR2 SYDVKM. The CDR3 is 14 amino acids. The V gene lost 6 bases and the J gene lost 8 bases, with 16 bases spanning the gap.

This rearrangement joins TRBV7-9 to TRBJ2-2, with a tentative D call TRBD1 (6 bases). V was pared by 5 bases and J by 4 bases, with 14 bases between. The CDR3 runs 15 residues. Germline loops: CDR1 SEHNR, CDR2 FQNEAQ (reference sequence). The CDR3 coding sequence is TGTGCCAGCAGCGTCCCAGGGGTGTTCACCGGGGAGCTGTTTTTT. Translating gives CASSVPGVFTGELFF.

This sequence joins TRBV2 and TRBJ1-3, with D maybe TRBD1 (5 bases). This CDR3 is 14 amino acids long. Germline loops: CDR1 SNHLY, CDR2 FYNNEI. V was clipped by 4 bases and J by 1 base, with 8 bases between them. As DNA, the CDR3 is TGTGCCAGCAGTGTGGGGGGGTCTGGAAACACCATATATTTT. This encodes CASSVGGSGNTIYF.

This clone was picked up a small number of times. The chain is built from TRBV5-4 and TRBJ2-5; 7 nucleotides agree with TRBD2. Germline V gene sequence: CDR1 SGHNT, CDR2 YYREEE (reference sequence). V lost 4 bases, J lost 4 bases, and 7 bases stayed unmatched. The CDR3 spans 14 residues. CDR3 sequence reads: CASSPEAGRETQYF. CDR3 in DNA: TGTGCCAGCAGCCCCGAAGCGGGGAGAGAGACCCAGTACTTC.

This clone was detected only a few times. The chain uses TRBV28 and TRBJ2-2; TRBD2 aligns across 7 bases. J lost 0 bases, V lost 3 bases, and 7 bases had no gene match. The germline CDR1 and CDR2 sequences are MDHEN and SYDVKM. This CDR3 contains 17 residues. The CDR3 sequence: CASSFGSSGPNTGELFF. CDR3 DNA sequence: TGTGCCAGCAGTTTCGGGTCTAGCGGTCCGAACACCGGGGAGCTGTTTTTT.

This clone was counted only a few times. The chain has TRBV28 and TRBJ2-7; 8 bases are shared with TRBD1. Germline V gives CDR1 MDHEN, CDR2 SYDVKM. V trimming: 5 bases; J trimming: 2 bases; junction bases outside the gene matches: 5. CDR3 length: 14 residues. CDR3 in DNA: TGTGCCAGCAGTGTGGGACAGGCACCCTACGAGCAGTACTTC. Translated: CASSVGQAPYEQYF.

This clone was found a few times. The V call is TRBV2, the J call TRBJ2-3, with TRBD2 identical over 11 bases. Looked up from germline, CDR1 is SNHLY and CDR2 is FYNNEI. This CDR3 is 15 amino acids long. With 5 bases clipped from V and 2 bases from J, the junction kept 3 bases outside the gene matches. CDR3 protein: CASSLAGGNTDTQYF. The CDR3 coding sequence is TGTGCCAGCAGTTTAGCGGGAGGGAACACAGATACGCAGTATTTT. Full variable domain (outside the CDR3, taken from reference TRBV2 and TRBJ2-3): EPEVTQTPSHQVTQMGQEVILRCVPISNHLYFYWYRQILGQKVEFLVSFYNNEISEKSEIFDDQFSVERPDGSNFTLKIRSTKLEDSAMYFCASSLAGGNTDTQYFGPGTRLTVL.

CDR3 sequence: CASSALAGGHTQYF. As DNA, the CDR3 is TGTGCCAGCAGTGCACTAGCGGGAGGACATACGCAGTATTTT. V usage is TRBV6-1 and J usage is TRBJ2-3, with TRBD2 matching 12 bases. Germline CDR1 MNHNS, CDR2 SASEGT. There are 14 residues in the CDR3. V lost 4 bases, J lost 7 bases, and 3 bases stayed unmatched.

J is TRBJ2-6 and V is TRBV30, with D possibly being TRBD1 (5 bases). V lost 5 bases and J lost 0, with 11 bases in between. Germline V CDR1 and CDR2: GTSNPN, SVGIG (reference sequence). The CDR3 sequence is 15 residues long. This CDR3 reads CAWDKGVSGANVLTF. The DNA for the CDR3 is TGTGCCTGGGACAAAGGGGTCTCTGGGGCCAACGTCCTGACTTTC.

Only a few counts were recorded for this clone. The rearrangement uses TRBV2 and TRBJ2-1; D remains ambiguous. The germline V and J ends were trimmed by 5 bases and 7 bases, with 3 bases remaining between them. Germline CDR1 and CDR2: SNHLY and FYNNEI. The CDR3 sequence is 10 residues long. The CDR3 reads CASSQNEQFF. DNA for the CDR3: TGTGCCAGCAGTCAAAATGAGCAGTTCTTC.

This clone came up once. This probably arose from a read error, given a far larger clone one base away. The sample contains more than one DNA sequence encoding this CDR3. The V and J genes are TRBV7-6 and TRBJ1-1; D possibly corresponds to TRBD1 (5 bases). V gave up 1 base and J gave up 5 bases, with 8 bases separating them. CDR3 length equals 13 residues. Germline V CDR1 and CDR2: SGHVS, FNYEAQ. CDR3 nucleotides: TGTGCCAGCAGCTTAGACAGGAAAACTGAAGCTTTCTTT. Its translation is CASSLDRKTEAFF.

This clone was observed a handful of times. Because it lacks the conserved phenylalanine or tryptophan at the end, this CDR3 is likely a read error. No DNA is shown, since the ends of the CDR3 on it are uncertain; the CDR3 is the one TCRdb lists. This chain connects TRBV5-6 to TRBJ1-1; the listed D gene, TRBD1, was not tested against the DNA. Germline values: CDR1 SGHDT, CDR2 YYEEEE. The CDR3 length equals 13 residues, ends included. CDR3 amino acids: CASSAGDRLSQLL.

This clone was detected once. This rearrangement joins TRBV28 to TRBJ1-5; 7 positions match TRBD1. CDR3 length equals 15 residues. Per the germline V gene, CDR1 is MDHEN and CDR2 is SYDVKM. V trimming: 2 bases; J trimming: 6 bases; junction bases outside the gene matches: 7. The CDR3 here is CASSLPDRVTQPQHF. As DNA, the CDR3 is TGTGCCAGCAGTTTACCTGACAGGGTCACTCAGCCCCAGCATTTT. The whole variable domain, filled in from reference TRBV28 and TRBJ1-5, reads DVKVTQSSRYLVKRTGEKVFLECVQDMDHENMFWYRQDPGLGLRLIYFSYDVKMKEKGDIPEGYSVSREKKERFSLILESASTNQTSMYLCASSLPDRVTQPQHFGDGTRLSIL.

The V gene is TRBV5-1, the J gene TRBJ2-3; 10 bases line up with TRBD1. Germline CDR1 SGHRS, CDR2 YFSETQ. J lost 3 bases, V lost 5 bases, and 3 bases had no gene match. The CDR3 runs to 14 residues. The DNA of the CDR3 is TGCGCCAGCAGAGGACAGGGGGGGACAGATACGCAGTATTTT. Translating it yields CASRGQGGTDTQYF. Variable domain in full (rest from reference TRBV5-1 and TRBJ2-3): KAGVTQTPRYLIKTRGQQVTLSCSPISGHRSVSWYQQTPGQGLQFLFEYFSETQRNKGNFPGRFSGRQFSNSRSEMNVSTLELGDSALYLCASRGQGGTDTQYFGPGTRLTVL.

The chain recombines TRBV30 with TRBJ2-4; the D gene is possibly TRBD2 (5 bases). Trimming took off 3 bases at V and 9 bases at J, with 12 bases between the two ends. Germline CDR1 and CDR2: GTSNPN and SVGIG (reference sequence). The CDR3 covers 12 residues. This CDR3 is CAWSQEASIQYF. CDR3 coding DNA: TGTGCCTGGAGCCAGGAGGCGAGCATTCAGTACTTC. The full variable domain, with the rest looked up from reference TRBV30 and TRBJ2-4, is SQTIHQWPATLVQPVGSPLSLECTVEGTSNPNLYWYRQAAGRGLQLLFYSVGIGQISSEVPQNLSASRPQDRQFILSSKKLLLSDSGFYLCAWSQEASIQYFGAGTRLSVL.

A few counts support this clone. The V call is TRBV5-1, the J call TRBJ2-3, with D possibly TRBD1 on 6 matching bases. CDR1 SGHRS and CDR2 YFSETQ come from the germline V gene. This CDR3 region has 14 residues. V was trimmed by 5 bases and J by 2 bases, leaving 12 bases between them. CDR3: CASRQSGVTDTQYF. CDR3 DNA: TGCGCCAGCAGACAGTCAGGGGTCACAGATACGCAGTATTTT.

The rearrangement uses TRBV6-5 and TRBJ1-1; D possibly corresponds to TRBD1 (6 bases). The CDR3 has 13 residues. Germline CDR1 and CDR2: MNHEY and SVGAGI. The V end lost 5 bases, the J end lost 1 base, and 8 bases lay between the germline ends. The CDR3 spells CASSRQANTEAFF. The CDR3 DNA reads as TGTGCCAGCAGTAGACAGGCGAACACTGAAGCTTTCTTT.

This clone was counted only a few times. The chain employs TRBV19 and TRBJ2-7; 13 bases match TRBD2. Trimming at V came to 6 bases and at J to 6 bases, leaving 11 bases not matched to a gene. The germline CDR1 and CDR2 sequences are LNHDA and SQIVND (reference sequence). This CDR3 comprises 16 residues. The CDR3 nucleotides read TGTGCCAGTAGGACATCCGGGACTAGCGGGATAGGCGAGCAGTACTTC. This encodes CASRTSGTSGIGEQYF.

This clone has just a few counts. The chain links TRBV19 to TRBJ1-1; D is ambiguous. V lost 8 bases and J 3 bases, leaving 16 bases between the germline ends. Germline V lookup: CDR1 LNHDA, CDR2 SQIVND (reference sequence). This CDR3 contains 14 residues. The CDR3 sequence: CASFRPFGDTEAFF. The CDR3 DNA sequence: TGTGCCAGTTTCCGTCCCTTCGGGGACACTGAAGCTTTCTTT. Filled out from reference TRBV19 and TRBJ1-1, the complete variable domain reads DGGITQSPKYLFRKEGQNVTLSCEQNLNHDAMYWYRQDPGQGLRLIYYSQIVNDFQKGDIAEGYSVSREKKESFPLTVTSAQKNPTAFYLCASFRPFGDTEAFFGQGTRLTVV.